This T cell receptor (beta chain) was retrieved from a study of shared clonotypes between healthy human individuals. Study-wide background: Aged between 18 and 49, the donors were two women and a few men.

The run depth of the assay was deep. Using ten immunoSEQ deep assay plates, investigators sequenced unsorted PBMC DNA. The assay was immunoSEQ multiplex PCR, and TCRdb's table has in-frame clones only and misses some. This sample yields over 400,000 clones, of which 81% are seen a single time; 12% belongs to the top ten. As for this clone: Distinct nucleotide sequences in the sample also encode this CDR3.

All donors were Caucasian adults living in Nashville, Tennessee. Germline V gene data show CDR1 as SGHRS and CDR2 as YFSETQ. This CDR3 spans 14 amino acids. J gave up 3 bases and V 0 bases, and 2 bases lay outside the gene matches. The sample was PBMCs. This rearrangement joins TRBV5-1 to TRBJ2-7; TRBD2 matches at 8 bases. This TCR was recovered from a woman aged 40 to 50 in good health. Some clones in this sample may be carry-over from other donors' samples. CDR3 residues: CASSLASGSYEQYF. CDR3 DNA sequence: TGCGCCAGCAGCTTGGCCAGCGGGAGCTACGAGCAGTACTTC.